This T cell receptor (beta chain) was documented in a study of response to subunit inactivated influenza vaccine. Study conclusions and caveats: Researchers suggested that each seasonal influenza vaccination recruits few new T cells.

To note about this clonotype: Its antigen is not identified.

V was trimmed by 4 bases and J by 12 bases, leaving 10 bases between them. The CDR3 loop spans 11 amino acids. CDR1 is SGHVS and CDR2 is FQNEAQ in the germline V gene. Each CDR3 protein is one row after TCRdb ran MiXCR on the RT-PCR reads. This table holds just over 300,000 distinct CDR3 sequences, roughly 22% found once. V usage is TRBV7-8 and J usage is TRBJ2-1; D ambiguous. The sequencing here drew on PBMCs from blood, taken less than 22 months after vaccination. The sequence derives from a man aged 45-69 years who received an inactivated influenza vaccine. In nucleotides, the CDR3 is TGTGCCAGCAGCTCCCGTGAGTGGCAGTTCTTC. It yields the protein CASSSREWQFF.